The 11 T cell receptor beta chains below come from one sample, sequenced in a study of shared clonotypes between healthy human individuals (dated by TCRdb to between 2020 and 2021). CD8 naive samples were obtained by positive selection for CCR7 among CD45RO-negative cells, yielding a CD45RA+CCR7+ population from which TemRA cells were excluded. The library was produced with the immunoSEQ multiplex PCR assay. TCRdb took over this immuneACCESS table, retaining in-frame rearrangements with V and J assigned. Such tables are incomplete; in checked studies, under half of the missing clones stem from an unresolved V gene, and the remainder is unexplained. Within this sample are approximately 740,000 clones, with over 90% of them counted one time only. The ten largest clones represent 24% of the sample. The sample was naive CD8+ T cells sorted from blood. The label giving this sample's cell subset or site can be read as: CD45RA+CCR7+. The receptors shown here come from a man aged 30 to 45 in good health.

CDR3 coding DNA: TGCAGCGTAAGAGGCTTAGTTGGAAACACCATATATTTT. It codes for CSVRGLVGNTIYF. The chain carries TRBV29-1 and TRBJ1-3; D is unresolved. The V gene lost 6 bases and the J gene lost 3 bases, with 12 bases spanning the gap. Germline assignment: CDR1 SQVTM and CDR2 ANQGSEA. The CDR3 spans 13 residues.

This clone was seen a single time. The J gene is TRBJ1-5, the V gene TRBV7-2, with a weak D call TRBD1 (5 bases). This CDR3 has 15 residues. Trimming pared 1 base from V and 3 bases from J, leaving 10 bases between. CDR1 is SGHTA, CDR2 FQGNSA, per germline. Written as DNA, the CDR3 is TGTGCCAGCAGCTTAGTTGGGGCCCCCAATCAGCCCCAGCATTTT. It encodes CASSLVGAPNQPQHF.

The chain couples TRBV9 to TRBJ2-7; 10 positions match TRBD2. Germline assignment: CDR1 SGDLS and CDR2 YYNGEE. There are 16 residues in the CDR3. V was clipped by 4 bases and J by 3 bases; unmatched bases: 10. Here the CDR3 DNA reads TGTGCCAGCAGCTTGAAGGGGACTAGCGACCGCTACGAGCAGTACTTC. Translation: CASSLKGTSDRYEQYF.

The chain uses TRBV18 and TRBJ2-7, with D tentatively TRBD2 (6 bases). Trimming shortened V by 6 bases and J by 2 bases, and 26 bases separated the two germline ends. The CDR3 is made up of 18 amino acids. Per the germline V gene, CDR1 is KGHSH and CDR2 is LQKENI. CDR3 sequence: CASSHQPAKAGLAYEQYF. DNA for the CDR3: TGTGCCAGCTCTCACCAGCCCGCCAAAGCGGGTCTTGCCTACGAGCAGTACTTC.

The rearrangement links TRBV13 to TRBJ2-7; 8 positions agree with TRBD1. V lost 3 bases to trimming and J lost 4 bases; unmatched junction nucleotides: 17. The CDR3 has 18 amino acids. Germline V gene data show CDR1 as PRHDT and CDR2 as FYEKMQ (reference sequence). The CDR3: CASSFGTGDLQKGYEQYF. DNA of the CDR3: TGTGCCAGCAGCTTCGGGACAGGTGATCTTCAAAAGGGATACGAGCAGTACTTC.

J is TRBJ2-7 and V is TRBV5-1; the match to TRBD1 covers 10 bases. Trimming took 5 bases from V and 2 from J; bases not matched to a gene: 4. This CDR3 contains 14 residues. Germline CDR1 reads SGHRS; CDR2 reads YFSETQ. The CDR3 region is CASREGQGAYEQYF. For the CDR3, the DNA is TGCGCCAGCAGGGAAGGACAGGGGGCCTACGAGCAGTACTTC. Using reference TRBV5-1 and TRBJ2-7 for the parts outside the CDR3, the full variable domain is KAGVTQTPRYLIKTRGQQVTLSCSPISGHRSVSWYQQTPGQGLQFLFEYFSETQRNKGNFPGRFSGRQFSNSRSEMNVSTLELGDSALYLCASREGQGAYEQYFGPGTRLTVT.

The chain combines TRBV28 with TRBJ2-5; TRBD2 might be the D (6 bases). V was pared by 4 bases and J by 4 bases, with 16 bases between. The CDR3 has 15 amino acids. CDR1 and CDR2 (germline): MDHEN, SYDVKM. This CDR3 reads CASSWRGSGGETQYF. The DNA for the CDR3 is TGTGCCAGCAGTTGGAGGGGATCGGGCGGAGAGACCCAGTACTTC.

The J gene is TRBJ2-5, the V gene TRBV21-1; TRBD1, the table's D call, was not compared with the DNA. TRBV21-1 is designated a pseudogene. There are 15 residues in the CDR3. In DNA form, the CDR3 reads TGTGCCAGCAGCAAACGATGGACAGGGTGCGAGACCCAGTACTTC. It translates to CASSKRWTGCETQYF.

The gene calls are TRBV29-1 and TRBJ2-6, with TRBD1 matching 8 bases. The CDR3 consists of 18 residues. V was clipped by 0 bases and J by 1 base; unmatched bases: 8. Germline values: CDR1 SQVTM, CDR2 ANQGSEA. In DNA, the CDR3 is TGCAGCGTTGAAGATCGACAGGGGAAGAGTTCTGGGGCCAACGTCCTGACTTTC. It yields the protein CSVEDRQGKSSGANVLTF.

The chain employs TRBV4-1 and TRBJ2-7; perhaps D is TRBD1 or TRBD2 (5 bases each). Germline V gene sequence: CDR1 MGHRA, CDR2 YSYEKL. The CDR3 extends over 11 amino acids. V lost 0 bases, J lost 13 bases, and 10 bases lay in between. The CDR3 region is CASSQDRGLYF. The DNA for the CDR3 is TGCGCCAGCAGCCAAGATCGGGGCCTTTACTTC.

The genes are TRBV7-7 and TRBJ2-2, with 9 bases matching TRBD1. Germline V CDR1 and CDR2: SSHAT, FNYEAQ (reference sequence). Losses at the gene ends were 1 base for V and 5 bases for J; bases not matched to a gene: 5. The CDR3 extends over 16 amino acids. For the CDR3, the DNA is TGTGCCAGCAGCTTAGGGGGACAGGGAGGAACCGGGGAGCTGTTTTTT. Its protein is CASSLGGQGGTGELFF.